This T cell receptor (beta chain) is from a study of cytomegalovirus exposure and HLA in healthy donors. This clone was seen more than once but under ten times. The CDR3 has 17 residues. Germline lookup yields CDR1 SGHKS and CDR2 YYEKEE (reference sequence). V gave up 1 base and J gave up 0 bases, with 16 bases separating them. Vbeta (60) and Jbeta (13) primers were used in the PCR. Generated by immunoSEQ multiplex PCR, the TCRdb table keeps only in-frame clones and is missing some. The table records a few hundred thousand clones, 75% of them present only once. The sequence derives from a woman in her twenties or thirties in good health and CMV-seronegative. Material: PBMCs. The chain couples TRBV5-5 to TRBJ1-1; D possibly corresponds to TRBD1 (5 bases). The CDR3 coding sequence is TGTGCCAGCAGCTTGACGGGGGTCAAGGGAATGAACACTGAAGCTTTCTTT. This codes for CASSLTGVKGMNTEAFF. Full variable domain (missing parts from reference TRBV5-5 and TRBJ1-1): DAGVTQSPTHLIKTRGQQVTLRCSPISGHKSVSWYQQVLGQGPQFIFQYYEKEERGRGNFPDRFSARQFPNYSSELNVNALLLGDSALYLCASSLTGVKGMNTEAFFGQGTRLTVV.